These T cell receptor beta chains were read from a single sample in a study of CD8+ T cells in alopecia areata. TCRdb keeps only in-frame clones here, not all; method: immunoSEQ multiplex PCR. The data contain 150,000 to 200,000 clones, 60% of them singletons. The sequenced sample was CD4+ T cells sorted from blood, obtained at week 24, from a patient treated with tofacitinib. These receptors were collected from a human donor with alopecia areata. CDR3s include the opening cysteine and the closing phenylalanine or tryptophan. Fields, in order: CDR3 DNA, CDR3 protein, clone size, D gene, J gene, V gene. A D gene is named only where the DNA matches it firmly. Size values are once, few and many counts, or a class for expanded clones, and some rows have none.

TGTGCCAGCAGCTTAATGGCGCCGCGGGGGCTCACAGATACGCAGTATTTT | CASSLMAPRGLTDTQYF | NA | NA | TRBJ2-3 | TRBV7-8
TGTGCCAGCAGCGCCACAGGGCCCGACGCTGAAGCTTTCTTT | CASSATGPDAEAFF | few | NA | TRBJ1-1 | TRBV7-9
TGCGCCAGCAGCCAAGGGGCAGGGGGGACAAACATTCAGTACTTC | CASSQGAGGTNIQYF | NA | NA | TRBJ2-4 | TRBV4-3
TGTGCCAGCAGCGTAACCCCTTATGAGAAAGAGCAGTACTTC | CASSVTPYEKEQYF | NA | NA | TRBJ2-7 | TRBV9
TGTGCCAGCAGCGGCGGCGGGGGAACGGGGGGCAGTCAAGAGACCCAGTACTTC | CASSGGGGTGGSQETQYF | NA | NA | TRBJ2-5 | TRBV5-4
TGTGCCAGCAGCTTAGCTGTGAGACGGTCGGGACTAGCGGGTTCTTACGAGCAGTACTTC | CASSLAVRRSGLAGSYEQYF | few | TRBD2 | TRBJ2-7 | TRBV7-2
TGTGCCAGCAGTCGTCCGGACTCCGAACAGCCCCAGCATTTT | CASSRPDSEQPQHF | few | NA | TRBJ1-5 | TRBV6-6
TGTGCCAGCAGCGTAGGGGAAAAACTGTTTTTT | CASSVGEKLFF | once | NA | TRBJ1-4 | TRBV7-9
TGCGCCAGCAGCCCCTCCGGGCAGTTCACAGATACGCAGTATTTT | CASSPSGQFTDTQYF | NA | NA | TRBJ2-3 | TRBV5-1
TGTGCCAGCAATCGGGACTACAACGACAATGAGCAGTTCTTC | CASNRDYNDNEQFF | few | TRBD2 | TRBJ2-1 | TRBV6-5